This T cell receptor (beta chain) stems from a study of T cells in Graves' hyperthyroidism and ophthalmopathy. This clonotype showed up just a few times. This CDR3 region has 14 residues. Germline V gene lookup returns CDR1 SGHRS and CDR2 YFSETQ. The V gene lost 3 bases and the J gene lost 1 base, with 9 bases spanning the gap. Template material for amplifying TCR beta CDR3 regions consisted of RNA transcripts. RT-PCR in the first round (using the HTBI primer set) targeted the TCR CDR3. TCRdb itself ran the multiplex PCR reads through MiXCR, one entry per CDR3 protein. The sample lists about 460,000 distinct CDR3 sequences, less than 25% occurring once.

This receptor was identified in a woman in her sixties or seventies with Graves' ophthalmopathy. J is TRBJ2-3 and V is TRBV5-1; D is ambiguous. The sequencing sample was made of blood. The CDR3 DNA reads as TGCGCCAGCAGCTGGGATATCGGCACAGATACGCAGTATTTT. Its protein is CASSWDIGTDTQYF.